This T cell receptor beta chain derives from a study of blood T cell repertoires in COVID-19. Study at large: Sources were T cells, B-cell-depleted T cells, or PBMCs; the material itself was cDNA or gDNA.

As handled by the study authors: For nucleated cells, counts were estimated from reference gene primer amplification. Repertoires were generated with immunoSEQ multiplex PCR, while TCRdb's copy carries only in-frame clones and drops some. The DNA was the basis for D and trimming; V, J and clone size are from that table. The data hold roughly 95,000 clones, with roughly four fifths observed a single time. CDR1 MNHEY and CDR2 SVGAGI come from the germline V gene. V lost 0 bases and J 6 bases, leaving 12 bases between the germline ends. The CDR3 contains 15 residues. This TCR derives from a man in his fifties or sixties with acute or convalescent COVID-19. The chain uses TRBV6-5 and TRBJ2-1; possible D gene TRBD2, 5 bases. Sequenced material: peripheral blood. The CDR3 DNA reads TGTGCCAGCAGTTACTCGATCGCTAGCCGCAATGAGCAGTTCTTC. Amino acids: CASSYSIASRNEQFF.